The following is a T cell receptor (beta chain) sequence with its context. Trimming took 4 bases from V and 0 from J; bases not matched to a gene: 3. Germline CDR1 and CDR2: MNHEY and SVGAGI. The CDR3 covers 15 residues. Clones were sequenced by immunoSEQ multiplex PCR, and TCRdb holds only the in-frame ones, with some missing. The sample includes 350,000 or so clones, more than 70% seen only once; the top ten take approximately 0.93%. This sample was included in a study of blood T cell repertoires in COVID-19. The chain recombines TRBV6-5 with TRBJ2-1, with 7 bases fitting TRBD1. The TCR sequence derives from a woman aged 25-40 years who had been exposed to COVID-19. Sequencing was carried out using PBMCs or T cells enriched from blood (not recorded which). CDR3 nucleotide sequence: TGTGCCAGCAGTTCCGGACAGGACTCCTACAATGAGCAGTTCTTC. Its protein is CASSSGQDSYNEQFF.